One sample yielded the 5 T cell receptor beta chains listed below, sequenced in a study of cytomegalovirus exposure and HLA in healthy donors. The study ran its PCR with 60 Vbeta and 13 Jbeta primers. Using immunoSEQ multiplex PCR, the repertoire was profiled, and TCRdb retains in-frame clones only, with some absent. Of about 130,000 clones in the sample, 60% to 85% are singletons; the top ten hold less than 2%. Sequenced material: PBMCs. The origin of the receptors is a man aged 45-65 years in good health and CMV-seronegative.

V gene TRBV30 combines with J gene TRBJ1-4; 10 nucleotides line up with TRBD1. J was trimmed by 7 bases and V by 5 bases; bases with no gene match: 4. Germline-derived CDR1 and CDR2 are GTSNPN and SVGIG (reference sequence). The CDR3 runs to 13 residues. Here the CDR3 reads CAWGRDRGEKLFF. The CDR3 DNA is TGTGCCTGGGGACGGGACAGGGGTGAAAAACTGTTTTTT.

This clone has only a few counts. The rearrangement links TRBV4-1 to TRBJ1-6; D is uncertain. Trimming left V 1 base short and J 15 bases short, with 13 bases between. CDR3 length equals 13 residues. The germline gives CDR1 MGHRA, CDR2 YSYEKL. The CDR3: CASSQVNSPNLHF. In DNA, the CDR3 is TGCGCCAGCAGCCAAGTTAACAGTCCAAACCTCCACTTT.

Only one count was recorded for this clone. The same CDR3 is also encoded by other DNA sequences in this sample. This chain joins TRBV5-4 and TRBJ1-3, with D uncertain. The V gene's germline CDR1 is SGHNT and CDR2 YYREEE (reference sequence). The length of the CDR3 is 14 residues. V was pared by 0 bases and J by 7 bases, with 11 bases between. The CDR3 nucleotides are TGTGCCAGCAGCTTGGCCGGGTTTGGGAACACCATATATTTT. Protein: CASSLAGFGNTIYF.

This sequence joins TRBV29-1 and TRBJ2-7; TRBD1 matches at 9 bases. Germline trimming cut 2 bases from V and 6 bases from J; bases unmatched to any gene: 8. This CDR3 has 14 residues. The germline V gene encodes CDR1 SQVTM and CDR2 ANQGSEA. The CDR3 DNA reads TGCAGCGTTGAAACTCGGGACAGGGCCATCGAGCAGTACTTC. Its translation is CSVETRDRAIEQYF.

This rearrangement joins TRBV5-4 to TRBJ2-2; no clear D. The V gene's germline CDR1 is SGHNT and CDR2 YYREEE (reference sequence). V gave up 2 bases and J gave up 2 bases, with 7 bases separating them. The CDR3 sequence is 14 residues long. The CDR3 reads CASSLSVNTGELFF. CDR3 nucleotide sequence: TGTGCCAGCAGCTTATCGGTAAACACCGGGGAGCTGTTTTTT. The complete variable domain, with remaining parts taken from reference TRBV5-4 and TRBJ2-2, reads ETGVTQSPTHLIKTRGQQVTLRCSSQSGHNTVSWYQQALGQGPQFIFQYYREEENGRGNFPPRFSGLQFPNYSSELNVNALELDDSALYLCASSLSVNTGELFFGEGSRLTVL.